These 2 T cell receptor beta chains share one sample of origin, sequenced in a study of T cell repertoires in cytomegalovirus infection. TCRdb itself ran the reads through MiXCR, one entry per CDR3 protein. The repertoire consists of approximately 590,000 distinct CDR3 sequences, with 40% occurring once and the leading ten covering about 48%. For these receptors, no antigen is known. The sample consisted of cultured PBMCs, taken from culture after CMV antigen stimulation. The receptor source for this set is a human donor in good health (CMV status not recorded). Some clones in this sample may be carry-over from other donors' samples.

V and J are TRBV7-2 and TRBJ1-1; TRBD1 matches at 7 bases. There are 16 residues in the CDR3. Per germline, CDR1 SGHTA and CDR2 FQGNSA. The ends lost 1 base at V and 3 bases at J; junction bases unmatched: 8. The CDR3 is CASSLGLPGQYTEAFF. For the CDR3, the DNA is TGTGCCAGCAGCTTAGGCCTTCCGGGACAGTACACTGAAGCTTTCTTT.

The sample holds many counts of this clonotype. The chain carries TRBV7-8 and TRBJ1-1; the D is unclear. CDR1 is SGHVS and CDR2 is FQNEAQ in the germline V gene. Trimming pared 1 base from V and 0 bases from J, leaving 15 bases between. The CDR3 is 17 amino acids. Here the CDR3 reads CASSLVSGMNMNTEAFF. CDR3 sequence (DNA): TGTGCCAGCAGCTTAGTATCGGGGATGAACATGAACACTGAAGCTTTCTTT.